The 12 T cell receptor beta chains in this list originate from one sample, sequenced in a study of T cell repertoires in cytomegalovirus infection (dated 2019 in TCRdb). Explained via the paper, the treatment or condition label denotes: in vitro stimulation with specific CMV peptide epitopes to enrich CMV-specific T cells. These TCRs' antigens remain unknown. The instrument given in TCRdb is Illumina HiSeq 1500. TCRdb redid the processing of the public reads, applying fastp at Q25 and MiXCR, and retained in-frame beta chains. Rows are unified per CDR3 protein, each entry keeping the most common DNA and genes. The sample table shows roughly 150,000 distinct CDR3 sequences, and less than 25% are seen once. 20% to 30% of the sample belongs to the ten largest clones. The sequencing here drew on CD8+ T cells from cultured PBMCs, taken from culture after CMV antigen stimulation. Receptors originate from a human donor in good health (CMV status not recorded). Some clones in this sample may be carry-over from other donors' samples.

This clonotype turned up a few times. This chain joins TRBV11-2 and TRBJ1-1; D not resolved. CDR1 SGHAT and CDR2 FQNNGV come from the germline V gene. The CDR3 length is 11 residues. Trimming cost V 8 bases and J 4 bases, with 8 bases left between them. CDR3 in DNA: TGTGCCAGCGTTCGGGGCACTGAAGCTTTCTTT. Protein sequence: CASVRGTEAFF. Full variable domain (remainder filled in from reference TRBV11-2 and TRBJ1-1): EAGVAQSPRYKIIEKRQSVAFWCNPISGHATLYWYQQILGQGPKLLIQFQNNGVVDDSQLPKDRFSAERLKGVDSTLKIQPAKLEDSAVYLCASVRGTEAFFGQGTRLTVV.

This clonotype was seen repeatedly, ten times or more. The rearrangement uses TRBV11-3 and TRBJ2-1; 7 bases fit TRBD1. Trimming at V came to 5 bases and at J to 13 bases, leaving 8 bases not matched to a gene. There are 12 residues in the CDR3. Germline loops: CDR1 SGHNT, CDR2 YENEEA. The CDR3 DNA sequence: TGTGCCAGCAGCATCCAAGGGGGCGCTCAGTTCTTC. It codes for CASSIQGGAQFF.

This clonotype came up a few times. The genes are TRBV7-2 and TRBJ2-5; a possible D gene is TRBD2 (5 bases). The CDR3 is 15 amino acids. Germline V gene lookup returns CDR1 SGHTA and CDR2 FQGNSA. The V end lost 0 bases, the J end lost 4 bases, and 12 bases lay between the germline ends. CDR3 in amino acids: CASSLASRDAETQYF. In nucleotides, the CDR3 is TGTGCCAGCAGCTTAGCGTCGAGGGATGCAGAGACCCAGTACTTC.

The chain carries TRBV19 and TRBJ2-3, with 9 bases identical to TRBD2. The CDR3 spans 16 residues. Per germline, CDR1 LNHDA and CDR2 SQIVND (reference sequence). V shed 4 bases, J shed 0 bases, and the junction held 5 bases outside the gene matches. The CDR3 protein is CASSTAGGISTDTQYF. CDR3 nucleotides: TGTGCCAGTAGTACAGCGGGGGGTATAAGCACAGATACGCAGTATTTT.

The rearrangement uses TRBV12-3 or TRBV12-4 and TRBJ2-3; 9 bases agree with TRBD1. The CDR3 sequence is 14 residues long. J was trimmed by 5 bases and V by 6 bases; bases with no gene match: 6. The CDR3 DNA sequence: TGTGCCAGCAGACCAACAGGGGGCCGAGATACGCAGTATTTT. It yields the protein CASRPTGGRDTQYF.

In its sample, this clonotype was seen a few times. A read error is possible here, since a much larger clone lies one base away. The CDR3 sequence: CARTRDRTSSEANVLTF. The CDR3 bases are TGTGCCAGGACTAGGGACAGAACTAGCTCTGAGGCCAACGTCCTGACTTTC. This chain links TRBV19 with TRBJ2-6; D is possibly TRBD1 (7 bases). Germline V gene sequence: CDR1 LNHDA, CDR2 SQIVND (reference sequence). CDR3 size: 17 residues.

The table lists this clonotype with a few counts. This chain links TRBV20-1 with TRBJ2-2; 11 bases line up with TRBD2. The CDR3 covers 16 residues. The germline V gene encodes CDR1 DFQATT and CDR2 SNEGSKA (reference sequence). V dropped 0 bases and J dropped 5; count of bases not matched to a gene: 5. CDR3 region: CSARDWVAGGTGELFF. The CDR3 nucleotides are TGCAGTGCTAGAGATTGGGTAGCGGGGGGGACCGGGGAGCTGTTTTTT.

The chain joins TRBV6-6 to TRBJ2-1; either TRBD1 or TRBD2 may supply D (5 bases each). The V and J ends lost 5 bases and 1 base respectively, with 18 bases between them. The germline V gene has CDR1 MNHNY and CDR2 SVGAGI (reference sequence). The CDR3 extends over 17 amino acids. CDR3 sequence: CASSPGRDPVSYNEQFF. The CDR3 nucleotides read TGTGCCAGCAGTCCAGGACGGGACCCTGTTTCCTACAATGAGCAGTTCTTC.

The chain carries TRBV9 and TRBJ1-1; TRBD1 matches at 7 bases. The germline V gene has CDR1 SGDLS and CDR2 YYNGEE. There are 15 residues in the CDR3. Trimming took 4 bases from V and 1 from J; bases not matched to a gene: 7. The CDR3 here is CASSLTGERNTEAFF. Here the CDR3 DNA reads TGTGCCAGCAGCCTTACAGGGGAAAGGAACACTGAAGCTTTCTTT.

The chain couples TRBV6-6 to TRBJ2-7; maybe TRBD1 (6 bases). This CDR3 spans 14 amino acids. Germline V CDR1 and CDR2: MNHNY, SVGAGI (reference sequence). Trimming removed 7 bases at V and 3 bases at J, with 16 bases between. The CDR3 sequence is CASTLHRDNYEQYF. CDR3 nucleotide sequence: TGTGCCAGCACCCTTCACCGGGACAACTACGAGCAGTACTTC.

There are a few counts of this clonotype. The chain employs TRBV7-2 and TRBJ2-5; D call uncertain. Germline V gene sequence: CDR1 SGHTA, CDR2 FQGNSA. CDR3 length: 14 amino acids. Trimming pared 0 bases from V and 6 bases from J, leaving 11 bases between. CDR3 loop: CASSLASADKTQYF. In nucleotides, the CDR3 is TGTGCCAGCAGCTTAGCATCCGCCGACAAGACCCAGTACTTC.

This clonotype was picked up a small number of times. The chain couples TRBV27 to TRBJ2-7, with TRBD1 matching over 7 bases. CDR3 length: 17 amino acids. Germline assignment: CDR1 MNHEY and CDR2 SMNVEV (reference sequence). J lost 6 bases, V lost 6 bases, and 20 bases had no gene match. In DNA form, the CDR3 reads TGTGCCAGCAGCTCTTCATCCTTCCCGGGACAGTATGGCGAGCAGTACTTC. Protein sequence: CASSSSSFPGQYGEQYF.